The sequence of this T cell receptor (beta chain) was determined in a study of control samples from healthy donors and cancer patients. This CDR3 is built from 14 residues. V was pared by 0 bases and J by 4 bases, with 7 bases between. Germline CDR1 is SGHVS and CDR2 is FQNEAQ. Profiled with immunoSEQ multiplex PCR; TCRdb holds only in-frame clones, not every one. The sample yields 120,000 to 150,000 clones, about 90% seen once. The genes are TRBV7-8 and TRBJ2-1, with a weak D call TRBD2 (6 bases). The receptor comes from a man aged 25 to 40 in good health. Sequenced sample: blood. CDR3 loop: CASSLAGGYNEQFF. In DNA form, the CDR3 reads TGTGCCAGCAGCTTAGCGGGGGGATACAATGAGCAGTTCTTC.